This T cell receptor beta chain appears in the sequencing data of a study of identical twins. TCRdb reprocessed the 5' RACE reads via MiXCR and lists one record per CDR3 protein. The sample carries 600,000 to 850,000 distinct CDR3 sequences, 15% to 20% recorded once. Per the germline V gene, CDR1 is SGHDT and CDR2 is YYEEEE. This CDR3 region has 16 residues. V was clipped by 0 bases and J by 9 bases; unmatched bases: 8. This clonotype showed up just a few times. Separately, the same data were catalogued under a study of T cells expressing NK-cell markers. As reported in that work: It was sorted CD3+CD56+NKG2C+, CD3+CD56+NKG2C- and CD3+CD56-NKG2C+ T cells that supplied the TCR beta repertoires.

This chain joins TRBV5-6 and TRBJ2-1, with TRBD2 identical over 11 bases. The sequence came from a young woman in good health. Sequenced input: PBMCs. CDR3 DNA sequence: TGTGCCAGCAGCTTGGGGTCTAGCGGGGGGCTCGGTGAGCAGTTCTTC. It codes for CASSLGSSGGLGEQFF.